The clone carrying this TCR beta chain was picked up a small number of times. This sample is part of a study of neurological immune-mediated disorders. The CDR3 totals 16 residues. The germline V gene encodes CDR1 SGHRS and CDR2 YFSETQ. Trimming shortened V by 6 bases and J by 4 bases, and 22 bases separated the two germline ends. TCRdb itself ran the 5' RACE reads through MiXCR, one entry per CDR3 protein. This table holds 65,000 to 70,000 distinct CDR3 sequences, over 4% found once. The clonotype originates from a man aged 50 or older with multiple sclerosis. The chain carries TRBV5-1 and TRBJ1-1; a possible D gene is TRBD1 (5 bases). The specimen sequenced was PBMCs. DNA for the CDR3: TGCGCCAGCACCAGGGCATGGGGCGAAAGGTTCACTGAAGCTTTCTTT. Protein: CASTRAWGERFTEAFF.